This entry lists 29 T cell receptor beta chains sequenced from one sample in a study of CD8+CD57+ T cells in acquired aplastic anemia. TCR beta VDJ and CDR3 profiling used genomic DNA as template. TCRdb used MiXCR to reprocess the reads, holding one entry per CDR3 protein. The sample holds approximately 260,000 distinct CDR3 sequences, 82% seen once. Patients included in sequencing had previously demonstrated CD8+CD57+ cell expansion by flow cytometry. The material sequenced was sorted CD4+, CD8+, or CD8+CD57+ T cells (not recorded which) from PBMCs. These receptors originate from a human donor with aplastic anemia.

The CDR3 DNA sequence: TGTGCCAGCAGCGTACCCCGAGATACGCAGTATTTT. Protein sequence: CASSVPRDTQYF. The chain carries TRBV11-3 and TRBJ2-3, with unresolved D. The ends were cut back, 5 bases at V and 5 bases at J, with 8 bases in the middle. The germline V gene encodes CDR1 SGHNT and CDR2 YENEEA. The CDR3 loop spans 12 amino acids.

As to this clonotype: The final CDR3 position lacks the conserved phenylalanine or tryptophan, pointing to a likely read error. The limits of the CDR3 on the DNA are not certain, so only TCRdb's listed CDR3 is given. The chain has TRBV9 and TRBJ2-2. Both ends counted, the CDR3 spans 13 residues. The germline V gene encodes CDR1 SGDLS and CDR2 YYNGEE. The CDR3 sequence is CASSTFNTGEPFS.

This clonotype showed up just once. In this CDR3 the conserved last residue, phenylalanine or tryptophan, is missing, so a read error is likely. The limits of the CDR3 on the DNA are not certain, so only TCRdb's listed CDR3 is given. The rearrangement links TRBV7-8 to TRBJ2-3. Germline V lookup: CDR1 SGHVS, CDR2 FQNEAQ. The CDR3 length equals 13 residues, ends included. CDR3 sequence reads: CASSVAGTDTPYY.

This clonotype showed up just once. The J gene is TRBJ2-1, the V gene TRBV24-1, with a possible D match to TRBD2 (6 bases). The J call may be in error: the DNA end matches TRBJ2-7 better. Per the germline V gene, CDR1 is KGHDR and CDR2 is SFDVKD. The CDR3 sequence is 14 residues long. The CDR3 region is CASSGGSGRCEQYV. The CDR3 bases are TGTGCCAGTAGTGGGGGGAGTGGGCGATGTGAGCAGTACGTC.

On this clonotype itself: A read error may account for a junction end that differs from germline. The chain couples TRBV7-9 to TRBJ2-3; D gene ambiguous. This CDR3 has 13 amino acids. CDR1 and CDR2 from the germline V gene are SEHNR and FQNEAQ (reference sequence). The CDR3 spells CASGHRVTDAQYF. Written as DNA, the CDR3 is TGTGCCAGCGGCCACCGGGTCACAGATGCGCAGTATTTT.

The genes are TRBV7-8 and TRBJ2-3, with TRBD1 matching 10 bases. V trimming: 5 bases; J trimming: 2 bases; junction bases outside the gene matches: 13. Germline assignment: CDR1 SGHVS and CDR2 FQNEAQ. The CDR3 is made up of 18 amino acids. CDR3: CASSPSPGTGDHTDTQYF. The CDR3 DNA follows: TGTGCCAGCAGCCCGAGTCCCGGGACAGGGGATCACACAGATACGCAGTATTTT.

To note about this clonotype: Given the absence of the conserved phenylalanine or tryptophan at the CDR3 end, a read error is likely. Because the CDR3's place on the DNA is in doubt, the DNA is left out and the CDR3 is given as listed by TCRdb. This chain joins TRBV7-3 and TRBJ1-2. Counting both end residues, the CDR3 totals 13 amino acids. Germline-derived CDR1 and CDR2 are SGHTA and FQGTGA. CDR3 sequence reads: CASSQGLAGGYTV.

This rearrangement joins TRBV7-9 to TRBJ2-1, with TRBD2 identical over 13 bases. This CDR3 is built from 16 residues. With V trimmed by 1 base and J by 12 bases, 9 bases remained unmatched. Germline CDR1 and CDR2: SEHNR and FQNEAQ (reference sequence). DNA for the CDR3: TGTGCCAGCAGCTTAGAACTAGCGGGGGGGCCAGGCACGCAGTTCTTC. It translates to CASSLELAGGPGTQFF.

The chain recombines TRBV7-6 with TRBJ1-6; D is unresolved. V was clipped by 3 bases and J by 15 bases, with 24 bases between them. Germline V CDR1 and CDR2: SGHVS, FNYEAQ. The CDR3 has 16 amino acids. The CDR3 bases are TGTGCCAGCAGCTTGAACTCCAGAATTGATAAGTTCTTCCTCCACTTT. Protein product: CASSLNSRIDKFFLHF. Combining the CDR3 with reference TRBV7-6 and TRBJ1-6 gives the whole variable domain GAGVSQSPRYKVTKRGQDVALRCDPISGHVSLYWYRQALGQGPEFLTYFNYEAQQDKSGLPNDRFSAERPEGSISTLTIQRTEQRDSAMYRCASSLNSRIDKFFLHFGNGTRLTVT.

The chain uses TRBV29-1 and TRBJ2-5; D may correspond to TRBD1 or TRBD2 (5 bases each). With 6 bases removed from V and 3 bases from J, the gap between germline ends came to 11 bases. The V gene's germline CDR1 is SQVTM and CDR2 ANQGSEA. The CDR3 length is 12 residues. The CDR3 nucleotides are TGCAGCGTCAGGGAGTGGAAAGAGACCCAGTACTTC. This encodes CSVREWKETQYF.

About this clonotype: Given a much more abundant clone one base away, this may be a read error. The conserved phenylalanine or tryptophan normally closing the CDR3 is absent here, so this likely arose from a read error. The limits of the CDR3 on the DNA are not certain, so only TCRdb's listed CDR3 is given. This rearrangement joins TRBV19 to TRBJ2-1; the table gives TRBD1 as D, unverified against the DNA. Germline loops: CDR1 LNHDA, CDR2 SQIVND (reference sequence). 16 amino acids form the CDR3, both terminal residues included. CDR3 in amino acids: CASSIAGGSYNEQLFV.

This sequence joins TRBV7-9 and TRBJ2-3, with TRBD2 as a possible D gene (6 bases). V was trimmed by 3 bases and J by 13 bases, leaving 23 bases between them. Germline CDR1 is SEHNR and CDR2 is FQNEAQ (reference sequence). This CDR3 is built from 15 residues. The CDR3 DNA reads TGTGCCAGCAGCTTTCATAGAAGCGGGTCGGATACTGAGTATTTT. Translating gives CASSFHRSGSDTEYF.

The chain is built from TRBV9 and TRBJ2-7, with 9 nucleotides matching TRBD2. Near its end, the DNA agrees better with TRBJ2-1, so the J call may be wrong. The CDR3 extends over 15 amino acids. Germline values: CDR1 SGDLS, CDR2 YYNGEE. The chain's CDR3 is CASSFPPSGGPEQFF. In DNA, the CDR3 is TGTGCCAGCAGCTTTCCCCCGAGCGGGGGGCCCGAGCAGTTCTTC.

The V gene is TRBV2, the J gene TRBJ2-7; 9 bases fit TRBD2. CDR3 length equals 14 residues. Germline assignment: CDR1 SNHLY and CDR2 FYNNEI. V shed 4 bases and J 3 bases; nucleotides not matched to a gene: 4. DNA for the CDR3: TGTGCCAGCAGTGGGAGCGGGGGGTTCTACGAGCAGTACTTC. Translated: CASSGSGGFYEQYF.

The rearrangement uses TRBV5-4 and TRBJ2-1; weak D call: TRBD1 (5 bases). Germline V gene lookup returns CDR1 SGHNT and CDR2 YYREEE (reference sequence). The ends were cut back, 2 bases at V and 8 bases at J, with 8 bases in the middle. The CDR3 length is 12 residues. CDR3 sequence reads: CASSLRGDEQFF. The DNA for the CDR3 is TGTGCCAGCAGCTTAAGGGGCGATGAGCAGTTCTTC.

The gene calls are TRBV24-1 and TRBJ2-1; D may be TRBD1 or TRBD2 (6 bases each). Germline lookup yields CDR1 KGHDR and CDR2 SFDVKD. The CDR3 runs 16 residues. Trimming removed 5 bases at V and 8 bases at J, with 21 bases between. CDR3 nucleotide sequence: TGTGCCACCAGTGTCAAAAGAAGAGGGGGGAGCGATGAGCAGTTCTTC. Protein sequence: CATSVKRRGGSDEQFF.

The rearrangement links TRBV7-8 to TRBJ2-7; the match to TRBD1 covers 9 bases. The CDR3 extends over 14 amino acids. V lost 1 base, J lost 2 bases, and 0 bases stayed unmatched. The germline gives CDR1 SGHVS, CDR2 FQNEAQ. The CDR3 reads CASSLGTGAYEQYF. In nucleotides, the CDR3 is TGTGCCAGCAGCTTAGGGACAGGGGCCTACGAGCAGTACTTC.

In DNA form, the CDR3 reads TGTGCCAGCAGCTTAGCGGATCCGCGCGGTGCGAGGTACTACAATGAGCAGTTCTTC. It codes for CASSLADPRGARYYNEQFF. V usage is TRBV7-9 and J usage is TRBJ2-1; D ambiguous. V lost 0 bases to trimming and J lost 3 bases, with 21 bases between them. Germline CDR1 reads SEHNR; CDR2 reads FQNEAQ (reference sequence). The CDR3 totals 19 residues.

The chain has TRBV20-1 and TRBJ2-1; 7 nucleotides align to TRBD2. The CDR3 length is 13 residues. Unmatched junction bases numbered 9, after V lost 3 bases and J lost 10 bases. The germline V gene has CDR1 DFQATT and CDR2 SNEGSKA (reference sequence). This CDR3 reads CSARAGLVSEQFF. The DNA for the CDR3 is TGCAGTGCTAGGGCCGGACTAGTTTCCGAGCAGTTCTTC.

Notes on this clonotype: The junction departs from the called germline gene at one end, perhaps through a read error. The chain uses TRBV7-6 and TRBJ1-2, with D unclear. CDR1 and CDR2 from the germline V gene are SGHVS and FNYEAQ. CDR3 length equals 15 residues. As DNA, the CDR3 is TGTGCCAGCAGCTTGGCCCCCGGCGATAACTATTGCTACACCTTC. It is translated as CASSLAPGDNYCYTF.

The CDR3 here is CASRASGNTGELFF. CDR3 sequence (DNA): TGCGCCAGCAGGGCTAGCGGAAACACCGGGGAGCTGTTTTTT. The rearrangement links TRBV4-1 to TRBJ2-2; 7 bases are a match to TRBD2. The CDR3 contains 14 residues. The germline gives CDR1 MGHRA, CDR2 YSYEKL. With 6 bases clipped from V and 2 bases from J, the junction kept 3 bases outside the gene matches.

The chain couples TRBV9 to TRBJ2-5; D tentatively reads TRBD1 or TRBD2 (5 bases each). From germline, CDR1 is SGDLS and CDR2 YYNGEE. The CDR3 totals 14 residues. V lost 3 bases to trimming and J lost 14 bases, with 23 bases between them. The CDR3 region is CASSGGSGPQYFYF. CDR3 in DNA: TGTGCCAGCAGCGGGGGGTCAGGTCCGCAGTATTTTTACTTC.

The chain uses TRBV2 and TRBJ1-2; possible D gene TRBD1, 6 bases. Germline loops: CDR1 SNHLY, CDR2 FYNNEI. The length of the CDR3 is 15 residues. Between the trimmed V and J ends, which lost 8 bases and 6 bases, there was a span of 22 bases. CDR3 amino acids: CASGEGGTAAHGYTF. In DNA form, the CDR3 reads TGTGCCAGCGGGGAGGGGGGCACAGCCGCGCATGGCTACACCTTC.

As for this clonotype: Mismatch with germline at one junction end may stem from a read error. The V and J genes are TRBV2 and TRBJ2-5; D may be TRBD1 or TRBD2 (5 bases each). Germline CDR1 and CDR2: SNHLY and FYNNEI. The CDR3 runs 15 residues. CDR3 amino acids: CASGHGTTARETQYF. The DNA for the CDR3 is TGCGCCAGCGGCCACGGGACCACCGCTAGAGAGACCCAGTACTTC. The full variable domain, in which reference TRBV2 and TRBJ2-5 provide the parts outside the CDR3, is EPEVTQTPSHQVTQMGQEVILRCVPISNHLYFYWYRQILGQKVEFLVSFYNNEISEKSEIFDDQFSVERPDGSNFTLKIRSTKLEDSAMYFCASGHGTTARETQYFGPGTRLLVL.

The chain recombines TRBV15 with TRBJ2-5; 10 bases fit TRBD1. Looked up from germline, CDR1 is LNHNV and CDR2 is YYDKDF (reference sequence). V gave up 10 bases and J gave up 3 bases; unmatched junction bases: 8. CDR3 length equals 14 residues. The CDR3: CASAGQGEKETQYF. CDR3 nucleotide sequence: TGTGCCAGCGCCGGACAGGGGGAGAAAGAGACCCAGTACTTC.

Remarks on this clonotype: As the CDR3 is not closed by the conserved phenylalanine or tryptophan, this likely results from a read error. The gene calls are TRBV7-2 and TRBJ1-5; tentative D call: TRBD1 (5 bases). CDR1 SGHTA and CDR2 FQGNSA come from the germline V gene. The CDR3 consists of 12 residues. V was pared by 5 bases and J by 9 bases, with 11 bases between. The CDR3 spells CASSLLGGPQHV. DNA of the CDR3: TGTGCCAGCAGCCTTTTGGGGGGGCCCCAGCATGTT.

This clonotype was seen a few times. The chain links TRBV29-1 to TRBJ2-7; D remains ambiguous. The V end lost 7 bases, the J end lost 0 bases, and 10 bases lay between the germline ends. Germline CDR1 reads SQVTM; CDR2 reads ANQGSEA. The CDR3 is made up of 12 amino acids. The CDR3 DNA sequence: TGCAGCGCCACCCAGAGCTCCTACGAGCAGTACTTC. Translated, it gives CSATQSSYEQYF.

This rearrangement joins TRBV7-8 to TRBJ2-3, with a weak D call TRBD2 (6 bases). This CDR3 has 13 residues. The V gene lost 5 bases and the J gene lost 14 bases, with 20 bases spanning the gap. Germline CDR1 reads SGHVS; CDR2 reads FQNEAQ. The chain's CDR3 is CASSVGGRPDTYF. CDR3 bases: TGTGCCAGCAGCGTCGGGGGAAGACCCGATACGTATTTT.

The chain carries TRBV20-1 and TRBJ1-1; D possibly corresponds to TRBD1 (5 bases). The CDR3 loop spans 13 amino acids. The germline gives CDR1 DFQATT, CDR2 SNEGSKA (reference sequence). V lost 5 bases and J lost 9, with 19 bases in between. Written as DNA, the CDR3 is TGCAGTGCTGCCGGGACTAGCGGGGCTCAAGCTTTCTTT. Residues: CSAAGTSGAQAFF.